Below, 2 T cell receptor beta chains from the same sample are listed, as sequenced in a study of OX40 agonist ivuxolimab in advanced cancers. TCRdb keeps only in-frame clones here, not all; method: immunoSEQ multiplex PCR. The table includes under 85,000 clones, 90% detected once. The sample here was CD4+ or CD8+ T cells sorted from blood, taken in a trial of the OX40 agonist ivuxolimab. Source of these receptors: an adult with an advanced solid tumor such as melanoma, head and neck, liver or kidney cancer.

The gene calls are TRBV23-1 and TRBJ2-7; 7 bases line up with TRBD1. TRBV23-1 is known as an ORF, though its function is uncertain. The CDR3 extends over 16 amino acids. V was clipped by 0 bases and J by 0 bases; unmatched bases: 5. The chain's CDR3 is CASSQSLTGSSYEQYF. The CDR3 DNA sequence: TGCGCCAGCAGTCAATCCCTGACAGGGAGCTCCTACGAGCAGTACTTC.

The chain employs TRBV6-1 and TRBJ2-3, with D maybe TRBD2 (6 bases). CDR3 length: 14 residues. Germline V gene lookup returns CDR1 MNHNS and CDR2 SASEGT. V gave up 8 bases and J gave up 1 base, with 13 bases separating them. The CDR3 reads CASQLGGRTDTQYF. In nucleotides, the CDR3 is TGTGCCAGCCAACTCGGGGGACGCACAGATACGCAGTATTTT.